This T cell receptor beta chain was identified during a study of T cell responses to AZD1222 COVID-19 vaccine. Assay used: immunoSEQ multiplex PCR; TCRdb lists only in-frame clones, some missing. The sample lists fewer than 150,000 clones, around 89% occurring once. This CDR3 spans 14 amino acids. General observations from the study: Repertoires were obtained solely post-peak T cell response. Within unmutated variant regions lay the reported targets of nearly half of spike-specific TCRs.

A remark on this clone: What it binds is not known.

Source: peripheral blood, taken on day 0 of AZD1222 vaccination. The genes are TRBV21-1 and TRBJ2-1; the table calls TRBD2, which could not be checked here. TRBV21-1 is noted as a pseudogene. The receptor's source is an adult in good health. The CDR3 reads CASNGVNSYNEQFF. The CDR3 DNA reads TGTGCCAGTAACGGAGTGAACTCCTACAATGAGCAGTTCTTC.